This record covers a single T cell receptor (beta chain). Its antigen is not known. This was the immunoSEQ version 4 assay in survey mode. Each sample used up to 1 ug genomic DNA diluted to roughly 10 ng/uL. The assay was immunoSEQ multiplex PCR, and TCRdb's table has in-frame clones only and misses some. The table records about 64,000 clones, 70% to 75% of them present only once. This sample is drawn from a study of persistence of HIV-infected CD4 T cells. Study-level results: Antigen-responding cells were enriched for degenerate expanded CDR3beta sequences. Compared with CD3/CD28-stimulated cells, CMV- and Gag-responding cells showed lower TCRbeta richness.

CDR1 MDHEN and CDR2 SYDVKM come from the germline V gene. The trim removed 2 bases at V and 2 bases at J, leaving 5 bases unmatched. CDR3 size: 16 residues. The stimulus was an HIV-1 Gag 15-mer peptide pool, 0.85 to 1 ug/peptide/mL. CD40L-negative CD69-negative CD45RO-high memory CD4+ T cells were sorted as populations depleted of antigen-responding cells. This TCR was recovered from an adult man with HIV who was CMV-seropositive. Sequencing used CD4+ T cells sorted from PBMCs after approximately 20-hour stimulation, obtained from a patient who received antiretroviral therapy. The chain recombines TRBV28 with TRBJ2-3; TRBD2 agrees at 9 bases. CDR3 sequence reads: CASSLDGGGATDTQYF. The CDR3 coding sequence is TGTGCCAGCAGTTTAGACGGCGGGGGGGCCACAGATACGCAGTATTTT. Complete variable domain (other parts from reference TRBV28 and TRBJ2-3): DVKVTQSSRYLVKRTGEKVFLECVQDMDHENMFWYRQDPGLGLRLIYFSYDVKMKEKGDIPEGYSVSREKKERFSLILESASTNQTSMYLCASSLDGGGATDTQYFGPGTRLTVL.